Below, one T cell receptor (beta chain) is given with its context. Its antigen is as yet unknown. TCRdb's table, derived via immunoSEQ multiplex PCR, lists solely in-frame clones and lacks some. This table holds 20,000 to 25,000 clones, about 65% found once. The data were obtained in a study of PD-1 blockade in classical Hodgkin lymphoma. Study-level results: Complete responders matched newly diagnosed patients in baseline diversity. Possible causes of repertoire differences, disease activity or prior therapy, remain undefined. At baseline, newly diagnosed patients reportedly showed less TCR diversity than healthy donors. CD4+ TCR diversity, unlike CD8+, climbed significantly by C4D1.

Relapse was seen in all patients after autologous stem cell transplantation, and brentuximab vedotin exposure was variable. The sequences come from peripheral blood mononuclear cells (PBMCs), collected at baseline. The clonotype originates from a human donor with classical Hodgkin lymphoma.

CDR3 DNA sequence: TGTGCCAGCAGCCAAGATCCCATGACAGCCAACACTGAAGCTTTCTTT. Protein: CASSQDPMTANTEAFF. The rearrangement uses TRBV4-2 and TRBJ1-1; D possibly corresponds to TRBD1 (5 bases). CDR1 and CDR2 (germline): LGHNA, YNFKEQ. The CDR3 loop spans 16 amino acids. Trimming left V 0 bases short and J 2 bases short, with 13 bases between.